This TCR beta chain emerged from a study of T-cell memory formation after mild COVID-19. Across the whole study: TCR clusters were mostly confined to one donor each.

Study conclusions and caveats: Whether second-wave clones peaking at day 37 were SARS-CoV-2 specific went unconfirmed.

This clonotype was found a few times. The target antigen is unknown. TCRdb reanalysed the 5' RACE reads using MiXCR and keeps one entry per CDR3 protein. The sample lists hundreds of thousands of distinct CDR3 sequences; about a fifth were seen once. The CDR3 runs 13 residues. Material: PBMCs or a T cell subset sorted from them (not recorded which). The TCR originated in an adult woman who had mild COVID-19 (a few samples of this study predate the infection). Cell type and time point are not known. The chain uses TRBV21-1 and TRBJ2-1; the table calls TRBD1, which could not be checked here. TRBV21-1 has pseudogene status. The CDR3 loop reads CASSKPRYNEQFF. The DNA for the CDR3 is TGTGCCAGCAGCAAACCCCGGTACAATGAGCAGTTCTTC.